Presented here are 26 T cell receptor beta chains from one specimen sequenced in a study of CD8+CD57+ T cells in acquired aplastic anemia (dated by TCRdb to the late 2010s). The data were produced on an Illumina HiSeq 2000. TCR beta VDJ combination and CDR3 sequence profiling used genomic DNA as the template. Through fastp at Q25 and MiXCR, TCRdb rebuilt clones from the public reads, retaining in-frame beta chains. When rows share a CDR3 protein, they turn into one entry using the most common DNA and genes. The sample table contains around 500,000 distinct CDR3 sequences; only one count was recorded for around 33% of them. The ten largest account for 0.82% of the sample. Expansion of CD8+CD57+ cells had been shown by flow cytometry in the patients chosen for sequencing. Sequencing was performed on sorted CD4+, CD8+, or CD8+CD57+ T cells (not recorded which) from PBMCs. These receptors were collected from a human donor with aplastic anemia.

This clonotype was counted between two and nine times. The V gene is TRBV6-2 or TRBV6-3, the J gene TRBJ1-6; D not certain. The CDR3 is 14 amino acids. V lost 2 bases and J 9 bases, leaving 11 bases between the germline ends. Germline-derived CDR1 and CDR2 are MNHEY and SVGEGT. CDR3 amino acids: CASSYVGLVSPLHF. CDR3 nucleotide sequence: TGTGCCAGCAGTTACGTGGGGTTAGTTTCACCCCTCCACTTT.

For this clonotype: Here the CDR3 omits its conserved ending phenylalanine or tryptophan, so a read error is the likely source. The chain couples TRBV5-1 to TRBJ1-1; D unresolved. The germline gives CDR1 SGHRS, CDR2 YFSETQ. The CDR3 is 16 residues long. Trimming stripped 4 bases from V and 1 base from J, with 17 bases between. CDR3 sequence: CASSLTPTIQNTEAFL. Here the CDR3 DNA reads TGCGCCAGCAGCCTAACTCCCACAATACAGAACACTGAAGCTTTCCTT.

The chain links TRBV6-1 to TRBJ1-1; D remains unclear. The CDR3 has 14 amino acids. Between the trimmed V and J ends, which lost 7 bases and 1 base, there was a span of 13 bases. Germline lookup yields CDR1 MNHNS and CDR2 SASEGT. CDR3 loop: CASMPTWKNTEAFF. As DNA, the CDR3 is TGTGCCAGCATGCCTACTTGGAAGAACACTGAAGCTTTCTTT.

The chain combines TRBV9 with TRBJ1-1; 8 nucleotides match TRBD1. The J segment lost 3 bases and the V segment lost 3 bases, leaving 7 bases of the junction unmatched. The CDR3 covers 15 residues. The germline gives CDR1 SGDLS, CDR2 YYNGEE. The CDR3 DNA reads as TGTGCCAGCAGCGCAACGGACAGGGTGGACACTGAAGCTTTCTTT. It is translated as CASSATDRVDTEAFF.

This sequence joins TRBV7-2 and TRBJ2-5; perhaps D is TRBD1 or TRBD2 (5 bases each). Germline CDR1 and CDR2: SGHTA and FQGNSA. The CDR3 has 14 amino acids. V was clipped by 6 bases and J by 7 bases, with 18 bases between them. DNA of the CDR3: TGTGCCAGCAGTCAAGGGGCGGGCGCGGGGACCCAGTACTTC. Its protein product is CASSQGAGAGTQYF.

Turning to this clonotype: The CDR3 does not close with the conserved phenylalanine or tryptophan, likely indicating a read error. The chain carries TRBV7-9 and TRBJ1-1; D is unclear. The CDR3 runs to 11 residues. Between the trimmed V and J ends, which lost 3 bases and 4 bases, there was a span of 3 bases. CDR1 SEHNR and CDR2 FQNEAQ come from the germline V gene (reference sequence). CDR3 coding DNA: TGTGCCAGCAGCTTGGGCACTGAAGCTTTCCTT. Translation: CASSLGTEAFL.

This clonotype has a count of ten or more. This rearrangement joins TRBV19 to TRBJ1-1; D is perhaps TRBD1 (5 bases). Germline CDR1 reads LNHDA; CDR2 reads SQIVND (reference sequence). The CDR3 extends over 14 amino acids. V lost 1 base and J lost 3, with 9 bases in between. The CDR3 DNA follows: TGTGCCAGTAGTATAGCTGGACAAGACACTGAAGCTTTCTTT. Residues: CASSIAGQDTEAFF.

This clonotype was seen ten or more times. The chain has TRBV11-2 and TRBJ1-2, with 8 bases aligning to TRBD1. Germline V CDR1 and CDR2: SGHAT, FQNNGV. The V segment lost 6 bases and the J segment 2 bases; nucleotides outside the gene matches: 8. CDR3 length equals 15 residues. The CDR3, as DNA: TGTGCCAGCAGTTTCCTCCAGGGGGCAAACTATGGCTACACCTTC. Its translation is CASSFLQGANYGYTF.

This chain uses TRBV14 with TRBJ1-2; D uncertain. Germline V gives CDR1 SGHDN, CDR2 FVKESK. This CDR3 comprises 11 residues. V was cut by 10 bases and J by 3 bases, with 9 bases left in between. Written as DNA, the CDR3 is TGTGCCATCACAAGGGACTATGGCTACACCTTC. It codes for CAITRDYGYTF.

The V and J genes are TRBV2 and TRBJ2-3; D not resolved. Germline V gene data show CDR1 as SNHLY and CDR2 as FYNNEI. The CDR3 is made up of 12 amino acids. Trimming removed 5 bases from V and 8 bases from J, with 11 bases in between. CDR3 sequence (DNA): TGTGCCAGCAGTAGGATAGACCCTACGCAGTATTTT. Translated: CASSRIDPTQYF.

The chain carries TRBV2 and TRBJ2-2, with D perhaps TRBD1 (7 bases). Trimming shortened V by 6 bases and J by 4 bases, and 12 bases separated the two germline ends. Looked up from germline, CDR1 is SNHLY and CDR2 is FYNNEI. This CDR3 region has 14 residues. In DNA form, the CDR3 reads TGTGCCAGCAGCGTCAGGGGGGCCACCGGGGAGCTGTTTTTT. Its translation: CASSVRGATGELFF. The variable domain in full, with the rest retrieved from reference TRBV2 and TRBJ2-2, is EPEVTQTPSHQVTQMGQEVILRCVPISNHLYFYWYRQILGQKVEFLVSFYNNEISEKSEIFDDQFSVERPDGSNFTLKIRSTKLEDSAMYFCASSVRGATGELFFGEGSRLTVL.

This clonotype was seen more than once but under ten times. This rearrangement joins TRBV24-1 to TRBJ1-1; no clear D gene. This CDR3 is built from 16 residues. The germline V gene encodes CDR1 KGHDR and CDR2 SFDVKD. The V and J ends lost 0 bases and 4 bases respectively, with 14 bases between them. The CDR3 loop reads CATSDLSREGSTEAFF. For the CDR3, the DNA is TGTGCCACCAGTGATTTGTCCCGAGAAGGGAGCACTGAAGCTTTCTTT.

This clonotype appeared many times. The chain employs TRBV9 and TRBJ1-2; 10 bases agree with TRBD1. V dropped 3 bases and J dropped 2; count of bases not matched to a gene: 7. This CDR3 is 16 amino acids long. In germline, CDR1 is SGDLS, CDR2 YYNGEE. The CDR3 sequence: CASSDPKGQGNYGYTF. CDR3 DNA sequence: TGTGCCAGCAGCGACCCCAAGGGACAGGGGAACTATGGCTACACCTTC. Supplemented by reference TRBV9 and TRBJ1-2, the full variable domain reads DSGVTQTPKHLITATGQRVTLRCSPRSGDLSVYWYQQSLDQGLQFLIQYYNGEERAKGNILERFSAQQFPDLHSELNLSSLELGDSALYFCASSDPKGQGNYGYTFGSGTRLTVV.

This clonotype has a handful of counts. This CDR3 is CASSSYMDSYEQYF. The CDR3 nucleotides are TGTGCCAGCAGCTCCTACATGGATTCCTACGAGCAGTACTTC. The V call is TRBV9, the J call TRBJ2-7; D gene unclear. Per the germline V gene, CDR1 is SGDLS and CDR2 is YYNGEE. Trimming stripped 4 bases from V and 1 base from J, with 12 bases between. This CDR3 is 14 amino acids long.

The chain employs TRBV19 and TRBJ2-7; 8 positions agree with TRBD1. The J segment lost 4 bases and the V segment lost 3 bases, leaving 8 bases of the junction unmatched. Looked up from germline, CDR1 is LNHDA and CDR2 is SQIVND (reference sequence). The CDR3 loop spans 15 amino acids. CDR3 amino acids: CASSIAGQGQYEQYF. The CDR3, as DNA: TGTGCCAGTAGTATCGCCGGACAGGGCCAATACGAGCAGTACTTC.

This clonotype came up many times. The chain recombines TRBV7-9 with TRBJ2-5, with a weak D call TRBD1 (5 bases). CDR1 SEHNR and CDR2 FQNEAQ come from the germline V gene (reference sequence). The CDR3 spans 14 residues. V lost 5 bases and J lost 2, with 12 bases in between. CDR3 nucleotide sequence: TGTGCCAGCAGCAAACGACAGAATCAAGAGACCCAGTACTTC. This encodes CASSKRQNQETQYF. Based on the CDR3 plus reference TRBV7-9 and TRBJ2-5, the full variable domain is DTGVSQNPRHKITKRGQNVTFRCDPISEHNRLYWYRQTLGQGPEFLTYFQNEAQLEKSRLLSDRFSAERPKGSFSTLEIQRTEQGDSAMYLCASSKRQNQETQYFGPGTRLLVL.

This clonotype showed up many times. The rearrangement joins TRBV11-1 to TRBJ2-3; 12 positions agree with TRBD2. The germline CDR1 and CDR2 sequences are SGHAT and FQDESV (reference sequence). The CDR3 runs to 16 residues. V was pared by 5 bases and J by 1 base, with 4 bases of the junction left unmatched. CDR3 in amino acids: CASSDRLAGGTDTQYF. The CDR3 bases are TGTGCCAGCAGCGACCGACTAGCGGGGGGCACAGATACGCAGTATTTT.

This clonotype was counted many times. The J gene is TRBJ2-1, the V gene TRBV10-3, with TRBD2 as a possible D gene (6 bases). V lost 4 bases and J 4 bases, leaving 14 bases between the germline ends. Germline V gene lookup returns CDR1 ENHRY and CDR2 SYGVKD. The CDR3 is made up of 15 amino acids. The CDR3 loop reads CAISGSGERYNEQFF. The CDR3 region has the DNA TGTGCCATCAGTGGATCGGGGGAAAGGTACAATGAGCAGTTCTTC.

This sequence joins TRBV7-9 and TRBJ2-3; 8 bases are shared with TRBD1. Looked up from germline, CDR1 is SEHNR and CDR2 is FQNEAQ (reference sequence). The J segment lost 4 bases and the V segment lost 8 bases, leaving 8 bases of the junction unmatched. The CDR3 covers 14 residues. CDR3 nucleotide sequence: TGTGCCAGCCGGTCGGACAGGGCCGCAGATACGCAGTATTTT. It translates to CASRSDRAADTQYF.

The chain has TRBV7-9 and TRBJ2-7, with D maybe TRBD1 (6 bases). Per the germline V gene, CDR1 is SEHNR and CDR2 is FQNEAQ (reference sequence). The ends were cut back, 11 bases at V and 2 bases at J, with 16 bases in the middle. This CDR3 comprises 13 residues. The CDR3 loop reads CACTLGGAYEQYF. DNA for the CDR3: TGTGCCTGCACCCTAGGGGGAGCCTACGAGCAGTACTTC.

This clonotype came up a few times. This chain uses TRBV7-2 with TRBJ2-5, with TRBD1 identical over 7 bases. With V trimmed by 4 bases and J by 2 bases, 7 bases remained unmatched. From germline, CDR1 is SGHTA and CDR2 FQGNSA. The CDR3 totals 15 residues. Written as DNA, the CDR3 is TGTGCCAGCAGCTCCACCCGGGACAGACAAGAGACCCAGTACTTC. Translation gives CASSSTRDRQETQYF.

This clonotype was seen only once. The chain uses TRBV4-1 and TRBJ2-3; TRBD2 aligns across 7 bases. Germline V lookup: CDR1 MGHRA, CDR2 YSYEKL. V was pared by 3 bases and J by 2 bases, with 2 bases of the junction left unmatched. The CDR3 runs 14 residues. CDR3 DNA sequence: TGCGCCAGCAGCCAGGCGGGAGTCACAGATACGCAGTATTTT. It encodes CASSQAGVTDTQYF.

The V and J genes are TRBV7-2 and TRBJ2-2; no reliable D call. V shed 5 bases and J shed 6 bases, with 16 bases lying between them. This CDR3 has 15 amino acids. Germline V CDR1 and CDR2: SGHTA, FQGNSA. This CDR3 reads CASSTRVLVSGELFF. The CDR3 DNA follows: TGTGCCAGCAGCACTCGAGTATTGGTCTCCGGGGAGCTGTTTTTT.

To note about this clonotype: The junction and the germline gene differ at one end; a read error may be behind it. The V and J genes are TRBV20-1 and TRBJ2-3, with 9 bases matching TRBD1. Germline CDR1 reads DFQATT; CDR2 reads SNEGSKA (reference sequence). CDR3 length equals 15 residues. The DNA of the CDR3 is TGCAGTGCTAGACGACAGGGGGGCAGCACAGGTACGCAGTATTTT. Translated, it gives CSARRQGGSTGTQYF.

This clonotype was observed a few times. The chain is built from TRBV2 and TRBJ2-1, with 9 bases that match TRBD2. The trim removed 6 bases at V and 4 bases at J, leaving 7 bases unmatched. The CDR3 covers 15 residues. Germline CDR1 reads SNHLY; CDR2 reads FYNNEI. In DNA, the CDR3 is TGTGCCAGCAGCCTGACTAGCGGAAAATACAATGAGCAGTTCTTC. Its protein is CASSLTSGKYNEQFF.

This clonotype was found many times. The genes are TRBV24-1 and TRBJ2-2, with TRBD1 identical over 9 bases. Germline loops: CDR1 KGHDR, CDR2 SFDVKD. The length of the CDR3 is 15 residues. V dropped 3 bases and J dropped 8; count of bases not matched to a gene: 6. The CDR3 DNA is TGTGCCACCAGTGATCAAGGACAGGGGCAAGGGGAGCTGTTTTTT. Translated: CATSDQGQGQGELFF.